This section outlines one T cell receptor beta chain sequence together with its context. This sample stems from a study of early T cells in non-severe SARS-CoV-2 infection. CDR1 is WSHSY and CDR2 is SAAADI in the germline V gene. CDR3 length: 15 amino acids. V was pared by 3 bases and J by 3 bases, with 4 bases of the junction left unmatched. TCRdb reprocessed the 5' RACE reads with MiXCR, giving one entry per CDR3 protein. The data hold 50,000 to 60,000 distinct CDR3 sequences, with 5.5% to 8.5% observed a single time. The source material was whole blood, sampled at baseline. This TCR came from an adult who was a healthcare worker with PCR-confirmed SARS-CoV-2 infection or an uninfected control (not recorded which). The J gene is TRBJ2-1, the V gene TRBV10-2; TRBD2 agrees at 8 bases. The CDR3 DNA reads TGCGCCAGCAGTGAAGTTAGCGGGGTCTACAATGAGCAGTTCTTC. It encodes CASSEVSGVYNEQFF.